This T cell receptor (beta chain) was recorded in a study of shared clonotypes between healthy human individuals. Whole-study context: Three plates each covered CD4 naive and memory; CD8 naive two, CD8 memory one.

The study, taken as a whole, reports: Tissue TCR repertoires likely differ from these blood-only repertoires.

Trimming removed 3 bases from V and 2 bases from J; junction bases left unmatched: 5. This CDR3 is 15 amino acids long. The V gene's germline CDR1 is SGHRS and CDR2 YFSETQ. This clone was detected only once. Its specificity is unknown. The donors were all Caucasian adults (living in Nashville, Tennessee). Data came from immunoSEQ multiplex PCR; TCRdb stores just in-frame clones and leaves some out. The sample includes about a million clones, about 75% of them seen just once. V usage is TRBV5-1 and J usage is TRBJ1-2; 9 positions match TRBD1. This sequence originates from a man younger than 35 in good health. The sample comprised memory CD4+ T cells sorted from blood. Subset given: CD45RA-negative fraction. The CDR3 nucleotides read TGCGCCAGCAGCTCGGGGGGACAGGGAAACTATGGCTACACCTTC. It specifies CASSSGGQGNYGYTF.